These 4 T cell receptor beta chains came from one sample sequenced in a study of graft-versus-host responses after intestinal transplantation. Profiling relied on immunoSEQ multiplex PCR, and the TCRdb table lists in-frame clones only, not all of them. The data show about 100,000 clones, more than 80% seen once. Here the sequenced sample was PBMCs, taken around 68 weeks after intestinal transplant. The receptor set was obtained from a human patient who received an intestinal transplant, so some T cells may come from the graft donor.

A word on this clone: The junction does not match germline at one end; this may be a read error. V usage is TRBV5-4 and J usage is TRBJ2-7, with D perhaps TRBD2 (5 bases). Per germline, CDR1 SGHNT and CDR2 YYREEE (reference sequence). The CDR3 sequence is 14 residues long. The CDR3 is CASSHAVGRYEQYF. CDR3 coding DNA: TGTGCCAGCAGCCATGCGGTGGGGAGATACGAACAGTACTTC.

The gene calls are TRBV6-5 and TRBJ2-4; D is possibly TRBD2 (7 bases). Germline CDR1 and CDR2: MNHEY and SVGAGI. The V end lost 3 bases, the J end lost 0 bases, and 12 bases lay between the germline ends. This CDR3 spans 16 amino acids. CDR3 coding DNA: TGTGCCAGCAGTTATGGGGGGGGGCTAGCCAAAAACATTCAGTACTTC. Its protein is CASSYGGGLAKNIQYF.

This chain joins TRBV6-5 and TRBJ1-5; a possible D gene is TRBD1 (5 bases). The V end was cut by 6 bases, the J end by 3 bases, with 12 bases between. Germline V CDR1 and CDR2: MNHEY, SVGAGI. The CDR3 totals 14 residues. The chain's CDR3 is CASSETVTNQPQHF. Here the CDR3 DNA reads TGTGCCAGCAGCGAGACAGTAACCAATCAGCCCCAGCATTTT.

The J gene is TRBJ2-7, the V gene TRBV10-3; TRBD1 is a possible D gene (6 bases). The CDR3 runs 14 residues. CDR1 and CDR2 from the germline V gene are ENHRY and SYGVKD. Trimming left V 10 bases short and J 6 bases short, with 22 bases between. CDR3 sequence (DNA): TGTGCCACAAGGGCGGAAGGGGGATTTCGCGAGCAGTACTTC. This gives the protein CATRAEGGFREQYF.